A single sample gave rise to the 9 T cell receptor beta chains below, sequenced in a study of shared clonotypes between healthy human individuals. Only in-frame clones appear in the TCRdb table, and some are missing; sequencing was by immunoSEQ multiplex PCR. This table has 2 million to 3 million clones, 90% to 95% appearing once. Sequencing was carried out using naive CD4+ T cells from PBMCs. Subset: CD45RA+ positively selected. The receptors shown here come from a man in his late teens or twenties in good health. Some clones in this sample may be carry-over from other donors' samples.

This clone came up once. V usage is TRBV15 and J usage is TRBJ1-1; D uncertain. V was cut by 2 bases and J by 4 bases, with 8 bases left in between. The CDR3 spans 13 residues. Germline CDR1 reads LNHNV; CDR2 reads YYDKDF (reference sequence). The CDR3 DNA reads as TGTGCCACCAGCAGACAGTGGGGCACTGAAGCTTTCTTT. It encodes CATSRQWGTEAFF.

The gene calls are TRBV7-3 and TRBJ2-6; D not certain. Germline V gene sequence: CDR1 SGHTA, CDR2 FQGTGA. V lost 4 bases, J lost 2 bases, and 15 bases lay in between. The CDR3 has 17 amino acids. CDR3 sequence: CASSSSSQMAGANVLTF. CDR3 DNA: TGTGCCAGCAGCTCCTCTTCGCAGATGGCTGGGGCCAACGTCCTGACTTTC.

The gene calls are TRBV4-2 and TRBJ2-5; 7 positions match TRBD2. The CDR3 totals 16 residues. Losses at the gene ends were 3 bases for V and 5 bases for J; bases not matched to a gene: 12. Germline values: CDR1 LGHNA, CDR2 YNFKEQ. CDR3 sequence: CASSQKREGQEETQYF. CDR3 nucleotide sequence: TGTGCCAGCAGCCAGAAGAGGGAGGGCCAAGAGGAGACCCAGTACTTC.

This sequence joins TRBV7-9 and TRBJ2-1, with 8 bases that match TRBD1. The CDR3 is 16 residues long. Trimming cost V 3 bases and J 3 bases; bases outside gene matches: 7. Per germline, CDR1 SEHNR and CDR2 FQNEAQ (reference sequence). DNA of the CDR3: TGTGCCAGCAGCTTTCCACAGGGGGGATACTACAATGAGCAGTTCTTC. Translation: CASSFPQGGYYNEQFF.

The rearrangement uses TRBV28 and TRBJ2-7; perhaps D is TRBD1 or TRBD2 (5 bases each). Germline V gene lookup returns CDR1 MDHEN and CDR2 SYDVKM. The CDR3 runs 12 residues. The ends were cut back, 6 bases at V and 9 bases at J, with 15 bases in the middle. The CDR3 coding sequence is TGTGCCAGCAGAGAATACCGGGACCCGCAGTACTTC. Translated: CASREYRDPQYF.

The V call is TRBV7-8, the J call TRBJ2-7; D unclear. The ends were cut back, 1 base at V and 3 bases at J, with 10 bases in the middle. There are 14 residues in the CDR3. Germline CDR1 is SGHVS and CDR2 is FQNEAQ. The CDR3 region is CASSLGAYDYEQYF. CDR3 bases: TGTGCCAGCAGCTTAGGGGCCTATGACTACGAGCAGTACTTC.

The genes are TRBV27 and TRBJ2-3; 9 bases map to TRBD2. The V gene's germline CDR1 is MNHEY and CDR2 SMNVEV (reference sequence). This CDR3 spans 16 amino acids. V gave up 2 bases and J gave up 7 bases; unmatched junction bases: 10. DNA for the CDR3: TGTGCCAGCAGTTTACTAAGCGGGAGGCCCGGGAATACGCAGTATTTT. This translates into CASSLLSGRPGNTQYF.

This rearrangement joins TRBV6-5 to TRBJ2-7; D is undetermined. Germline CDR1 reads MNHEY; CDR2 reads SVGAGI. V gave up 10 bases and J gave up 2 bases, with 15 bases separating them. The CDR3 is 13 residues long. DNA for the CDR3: TGTGCCACCGGGTCTCTCATGGCCTACGAGCAGTACTTC. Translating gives CATGSLMAYEQYF.

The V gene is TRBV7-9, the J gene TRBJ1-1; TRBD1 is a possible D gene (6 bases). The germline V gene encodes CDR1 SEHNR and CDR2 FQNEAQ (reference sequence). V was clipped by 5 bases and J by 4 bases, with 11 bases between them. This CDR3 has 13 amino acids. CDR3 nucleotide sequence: TGTGCCAGCAGCGGGGACAAGACCACTGAAGCTTTCTTT. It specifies CASSGDKTTEAFF.